This TCR beta chain was sequenced in a study of Tregs in tolerant kidney transplant recipients. Study at large: Recipients received nonmyeloablative bone marrow transplants from related graft donors, with transient mixed chimerism. General study results and limits: Few patients were studied, so findings need validation in larger groups.

In regard to this clone: Its antigen remains unidentified.

The CDR3 loop spans 15 amino acids. Germline V CDR1 and CDR2: LNHDA, SQIVND (reference sequence). The V gene lost 1 base and the J gene lost 1 base, with 7 bases spanning the gap. An overnight rest at 37°C with around 200 IU/ml IL-2 preceded regulatory T cell sorting from thawed PBMCs. Method: immunoSEQ multiplex PCR; TCRdb's copy keeps in-frame clones and lacks some. The sample has about 64,000 clones, 95% to 98% seen once; the top ten hold around 0.34%. The chain uses TRBV19 and TRBJ2-2, with a possible D match to TRBD2 (6 bases). This receptor was identified in a human donor who received a combined kidney and bone marrow transplant. Sequences were derived from Tregs from blood, sampled before the transplant. The chain's CDR3 is CASSIVGGNTGELFF. The CDR3 DNA follows: TGTGCCAGTAGTATAGTCGGGGGGAACACCGGGGAGCTGTTTTTT.